This T cell receptor beta chain was recovered during a study of cytomegalovirus exposure and HLA in healthy donors. As to this clone: The antigen is unknown.

Broader study findings: Certain sequence variants were highly shared and formed a cluster, and this cluster was likely a sequencing artifact. Among donors in an Asian-associated ancestry cluster, a later analysis reportedly found fewer N-insertions than the roughly 730-donor mean.

V dropped 5 bases and J dropped 1 base, with 18 bases sitting between them. Germline V CDR1 and CDR2: SEHNR, FQNEAQ (reference sequence). The CDR3 covers 17 residues. The PCR used 60 Vbeta and 13 Jbeta primers. The method was immunoSEQ multiplex PCR; TCRdb's version includes in-frame clones alone and lacks a portion of them. The sample holds about 120,000 clones, under 90% seen once. This chain links TRBV7-9 with TRBJ1-3; no clear D. The source material was PBMCs. The receptor was isolated from a female donor in good health and CMV-seropositive. CDR3 sequence reads: CASSVTYTEGSGNTIYF. The CDR3 nucleotides are TGTGCCAGCAGCGTCACCTACACGGAGGGATCTGGAAACACCATATATTTT. The full variable domain, in which reference TRBV7-9 and TRBJ1-3 provide the parts outside the CDR3, is DTGVSQNPRHKITKRGQNVTFRCDPISEHNRLYWYRQTLGQGPEFLTYFQNEAQLEKSRLLSDRFSAERPKGSFSTLEIQRTEQGDSAMYLCASSVTYTEGSGNTIYFGEGSWLTVV.